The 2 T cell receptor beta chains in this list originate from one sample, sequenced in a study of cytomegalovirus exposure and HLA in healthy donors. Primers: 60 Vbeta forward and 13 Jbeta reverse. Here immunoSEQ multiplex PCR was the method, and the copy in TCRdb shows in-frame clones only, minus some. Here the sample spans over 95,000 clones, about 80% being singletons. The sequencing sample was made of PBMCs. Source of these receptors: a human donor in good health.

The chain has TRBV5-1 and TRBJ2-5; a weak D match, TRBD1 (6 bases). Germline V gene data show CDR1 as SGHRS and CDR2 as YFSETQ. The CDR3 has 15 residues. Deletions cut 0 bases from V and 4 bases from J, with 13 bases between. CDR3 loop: CASSLAVGAGETQYF. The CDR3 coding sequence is TGCGCCAGCAGCTTGGCCGTGGGGGCGGGAGAGACCCAGTACTTC.

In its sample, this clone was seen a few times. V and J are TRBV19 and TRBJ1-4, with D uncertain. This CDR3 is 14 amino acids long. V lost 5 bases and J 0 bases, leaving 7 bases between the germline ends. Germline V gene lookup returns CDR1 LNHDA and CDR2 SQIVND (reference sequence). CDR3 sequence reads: CASSRFATNEKLFF. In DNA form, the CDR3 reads TGTGCCAGTAGTCGGTTTGCAACTAATGAAAAACTGTTTTTT.